This TCR beta chain was sequenced for a study of T cells after yellow fever vaccination. Study in general: Investigators used CD3, CD45RA, CCR7 and CD95 to sort the EM, EMRA, CM and Tscm memory subsets. Findings and limits, study-wide: The study found a weaker secondary response that peaked faster, day 5 versus 15. Subsequent to the booster, the majority of primary-vaccination clones reappeared (around 97% CD4, 85% to 90% CD8).

This clonotype came up many times. The V and J ends lost 6 bases and 9 bases, in that order; junction bases with no gene match: 8. The CDR3 loop spans 13 amino acids. The germline V gene encodes CDR1 KGHSH and CDR2 LQKENI. TCRdb redid the calling of the 5' RACE reads with MiXCR, one entry per CDR3 protein. The table has 30,000 or so distinct CDR3 sequences, roughly 5.9% seen once. The receptor was derived from a man younger than 40 who received the YFV17D yellow fever vaccine. V is TRBV18 and J is TRBJ1-2, with 9 bases matching TRBD1. This specimen consisted of PBMCs, either bulk or a sorted T-cell subset (CD4+, CD8+, memory, or dextramer-sorted; not recorded which), obtained on the day of the yellow fever booster vaccination. The DNA of the CDR3 is TGTGCCAGCTCCGGGACAGGGCCTCTTAGCTACACCTTC. It is translated as CASSGTGPLSYTF.